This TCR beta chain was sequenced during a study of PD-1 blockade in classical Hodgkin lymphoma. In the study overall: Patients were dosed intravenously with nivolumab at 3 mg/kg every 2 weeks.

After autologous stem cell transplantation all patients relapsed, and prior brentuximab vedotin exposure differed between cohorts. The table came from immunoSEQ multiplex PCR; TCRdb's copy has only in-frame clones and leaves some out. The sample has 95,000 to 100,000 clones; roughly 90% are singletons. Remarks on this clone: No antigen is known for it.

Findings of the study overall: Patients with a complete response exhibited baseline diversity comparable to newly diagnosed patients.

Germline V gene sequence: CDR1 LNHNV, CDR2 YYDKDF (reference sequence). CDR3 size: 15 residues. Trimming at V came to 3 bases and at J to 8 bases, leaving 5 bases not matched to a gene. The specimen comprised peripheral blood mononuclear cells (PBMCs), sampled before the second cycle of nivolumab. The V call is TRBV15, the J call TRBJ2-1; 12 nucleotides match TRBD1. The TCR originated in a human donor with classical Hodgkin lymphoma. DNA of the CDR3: TGTGCCACCAGCAGCCGGGACAGGGGGCGGGATGAGCAGTTCTTC. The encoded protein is CATSSRDRGRDEQFF.